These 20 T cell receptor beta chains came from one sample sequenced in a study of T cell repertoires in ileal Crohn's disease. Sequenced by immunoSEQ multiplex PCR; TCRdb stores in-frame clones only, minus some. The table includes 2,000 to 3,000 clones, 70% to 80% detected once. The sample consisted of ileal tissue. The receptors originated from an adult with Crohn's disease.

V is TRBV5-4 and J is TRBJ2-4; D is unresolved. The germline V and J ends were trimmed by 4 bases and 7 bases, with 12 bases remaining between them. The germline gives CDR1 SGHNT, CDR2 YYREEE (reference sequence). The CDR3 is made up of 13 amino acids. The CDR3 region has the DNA TGTGCCAGCAGCCTCGACTCCCTGAACATTCAGTACTTC. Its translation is CASSLDSLNIQYF.

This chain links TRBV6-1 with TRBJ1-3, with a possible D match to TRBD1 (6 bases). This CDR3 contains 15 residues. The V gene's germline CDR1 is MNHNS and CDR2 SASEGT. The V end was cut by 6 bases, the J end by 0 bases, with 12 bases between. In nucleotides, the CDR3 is TGTGCCAGCAGATACAGGGAGACCTCTGGAAACACCATATATTTT. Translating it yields CASRYRETSGNTIYF.

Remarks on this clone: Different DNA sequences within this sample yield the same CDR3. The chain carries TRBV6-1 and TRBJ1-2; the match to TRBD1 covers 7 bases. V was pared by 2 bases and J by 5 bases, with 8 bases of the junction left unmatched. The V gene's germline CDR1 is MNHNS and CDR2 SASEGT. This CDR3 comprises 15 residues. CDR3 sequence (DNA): TGTGCCAGCAGTGAACGGGCAGGGGGGCCTTATGGCTACACCTTC. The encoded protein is CASSERAGGPYGYTF.

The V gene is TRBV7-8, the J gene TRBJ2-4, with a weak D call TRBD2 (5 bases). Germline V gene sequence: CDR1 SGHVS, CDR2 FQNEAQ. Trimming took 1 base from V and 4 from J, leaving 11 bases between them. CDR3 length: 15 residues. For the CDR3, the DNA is TGTGCCAGCAGCTTAGATTCCGGGGTAAAAAACATTCAGTACTTC. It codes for CASSLDSGVKNIQYF. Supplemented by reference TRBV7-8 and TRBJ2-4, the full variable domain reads GAGVSQSPRYKVAKRGQDVALRCDPISGHVSLFWYQQALGQGPEFLTYFQNEAQLDKSGLPSDRFFAERPEGSVSTLKIQRTQQEDSAVYLCASSLDSGVKNIQYFGAGTRLSVL.

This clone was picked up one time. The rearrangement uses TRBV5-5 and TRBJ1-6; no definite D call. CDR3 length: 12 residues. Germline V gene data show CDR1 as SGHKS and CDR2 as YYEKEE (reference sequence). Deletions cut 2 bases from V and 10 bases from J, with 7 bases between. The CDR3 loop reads CASSFSGSPLHF. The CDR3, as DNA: TGTGCCAGCAGCTTCTCAGGATCACCCCTCCACTTT.

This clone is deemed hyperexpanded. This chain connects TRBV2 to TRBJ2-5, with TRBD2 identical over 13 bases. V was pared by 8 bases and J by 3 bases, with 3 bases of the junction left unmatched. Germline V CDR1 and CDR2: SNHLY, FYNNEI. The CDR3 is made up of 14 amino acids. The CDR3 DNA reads TGTGCCAGCCGTGGACTAGCGGGGGAAGAGACCCAGTACTTC. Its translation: CASRGLAGEETQYF.

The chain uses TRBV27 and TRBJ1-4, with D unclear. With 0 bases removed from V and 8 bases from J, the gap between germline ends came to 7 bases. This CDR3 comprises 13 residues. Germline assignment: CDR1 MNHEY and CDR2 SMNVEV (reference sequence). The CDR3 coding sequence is TGTGCCAGCAGTTTATCGGCAGTAGAAAAACTGTTTTTT. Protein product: CASSLSAVEKLFF. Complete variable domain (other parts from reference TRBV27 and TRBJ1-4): EAQVTQNPRYLITVTGKKLTVTCSQNMNHEYMSWYRQDPGLGLRQIYYSMNVEVTDKGDVPEGYKVSRKEKRNFPLILESPSPNQTSLYFCASSLSAVEKLFFGSGTQLSVL.

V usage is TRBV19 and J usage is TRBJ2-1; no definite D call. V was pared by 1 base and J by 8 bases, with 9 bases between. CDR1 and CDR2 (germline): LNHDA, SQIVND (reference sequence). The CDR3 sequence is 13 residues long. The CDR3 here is CASSIGGGDEQFF. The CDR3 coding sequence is TGTGCCAGTAGTATAGGCGGCGGCGATGAGCAGTTCTTC.

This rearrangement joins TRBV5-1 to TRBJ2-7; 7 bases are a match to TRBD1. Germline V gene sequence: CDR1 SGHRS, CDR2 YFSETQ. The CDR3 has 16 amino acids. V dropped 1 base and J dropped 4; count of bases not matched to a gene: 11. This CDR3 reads CASSLSFETGKYEQYV. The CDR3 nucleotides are TGCGCCAGCAGCTTGTCTTTCGAGACAGGGAAGTACGAGCAGTACGTC.

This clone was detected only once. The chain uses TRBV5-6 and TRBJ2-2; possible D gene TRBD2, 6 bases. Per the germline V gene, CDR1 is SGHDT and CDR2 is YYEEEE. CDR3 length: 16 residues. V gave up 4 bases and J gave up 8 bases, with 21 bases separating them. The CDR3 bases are TGTGCCAGCAGCCAAACCGGGAGCCAGTCGGTAGGGGAGCTGTTTTTT. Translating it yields CASSQTGSQSVGELFF.

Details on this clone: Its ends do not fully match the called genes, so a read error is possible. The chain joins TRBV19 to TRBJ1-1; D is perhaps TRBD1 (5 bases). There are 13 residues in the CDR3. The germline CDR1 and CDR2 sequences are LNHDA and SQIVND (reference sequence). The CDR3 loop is CASKIGANTKAFF. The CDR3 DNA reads TGTGCCAGTAAAATTGGGGCGAACACTAAAGCTTTCTTT.

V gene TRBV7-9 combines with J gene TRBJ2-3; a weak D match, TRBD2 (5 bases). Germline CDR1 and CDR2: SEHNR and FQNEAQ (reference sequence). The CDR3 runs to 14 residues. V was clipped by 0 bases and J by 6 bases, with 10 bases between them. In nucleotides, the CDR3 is TGTGCCAGCAGCTTAGCGGGAGCTGGGGATACGCAGTATTTT. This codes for CASSLAGAGDTQYF.

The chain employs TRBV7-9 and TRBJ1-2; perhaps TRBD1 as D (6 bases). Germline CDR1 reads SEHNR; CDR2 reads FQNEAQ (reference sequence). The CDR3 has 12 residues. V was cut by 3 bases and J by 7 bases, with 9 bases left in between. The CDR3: CASSFNRVGYTF. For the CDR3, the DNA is TGTGCCAGCAGCTTTAACAGGGTTGGCTACACCTTC.

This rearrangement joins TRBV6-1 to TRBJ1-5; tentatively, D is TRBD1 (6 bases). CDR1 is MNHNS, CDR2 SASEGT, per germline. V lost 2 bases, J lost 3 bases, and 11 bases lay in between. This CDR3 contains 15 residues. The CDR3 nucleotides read TGTGCCAGCAGTGAATGGCAGGGGTACAATCAGCCCCAGCATTTT. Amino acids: CASSEWQGYNQPQHF.

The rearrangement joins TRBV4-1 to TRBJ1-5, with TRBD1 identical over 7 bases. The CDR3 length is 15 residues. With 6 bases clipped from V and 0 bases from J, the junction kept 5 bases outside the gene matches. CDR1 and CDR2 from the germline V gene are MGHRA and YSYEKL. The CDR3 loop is CASRGTADSNQPQHF. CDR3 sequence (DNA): TGCGCCAGCAGAGGGACAGCCGATAGCAATCAGCCCCAGCATTTT.

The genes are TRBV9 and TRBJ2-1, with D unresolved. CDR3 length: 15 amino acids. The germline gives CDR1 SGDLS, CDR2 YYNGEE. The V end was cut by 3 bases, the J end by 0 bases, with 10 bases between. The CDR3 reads CASSDIASSYNEQFF. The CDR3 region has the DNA TGTGCCAGCAGCGATATTGCTAGCTCCTACAATGAGCAGTTCTTC.

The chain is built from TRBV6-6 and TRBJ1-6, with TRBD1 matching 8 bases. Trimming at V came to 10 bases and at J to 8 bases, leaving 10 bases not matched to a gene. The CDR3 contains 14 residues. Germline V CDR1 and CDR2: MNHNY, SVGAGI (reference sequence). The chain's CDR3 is CATRQGSGYSPLHF. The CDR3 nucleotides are TGTGCCACCCGACAGGGGAGTGGGTATTCACCCCTCCACTTT.

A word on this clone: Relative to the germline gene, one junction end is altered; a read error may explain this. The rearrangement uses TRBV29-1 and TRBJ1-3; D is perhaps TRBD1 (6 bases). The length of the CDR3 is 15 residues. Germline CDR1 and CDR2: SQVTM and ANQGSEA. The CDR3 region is CTVIQGKLSGNTIYF. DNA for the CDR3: TGCACCGTTATACAGGGAAAGCTCTCTGGAAACACCATATATTTT.

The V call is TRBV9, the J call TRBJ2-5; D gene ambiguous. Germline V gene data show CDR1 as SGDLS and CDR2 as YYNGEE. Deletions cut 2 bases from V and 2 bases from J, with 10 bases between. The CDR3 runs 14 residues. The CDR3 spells CASSVEAYQETQYF. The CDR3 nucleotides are TGTGCCAGCAGCGTCGAAGCGTATCAAGAGACCCAGTACTTC.

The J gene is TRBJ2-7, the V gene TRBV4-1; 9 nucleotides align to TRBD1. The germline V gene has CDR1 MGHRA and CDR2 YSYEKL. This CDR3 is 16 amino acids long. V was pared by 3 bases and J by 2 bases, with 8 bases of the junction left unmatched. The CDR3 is CASSQSMGTGTYEQYV. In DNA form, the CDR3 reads TGCGCCAGCAGCCAGTCGATGGGGACAGGGACCTACGAGCAGTACGTC.